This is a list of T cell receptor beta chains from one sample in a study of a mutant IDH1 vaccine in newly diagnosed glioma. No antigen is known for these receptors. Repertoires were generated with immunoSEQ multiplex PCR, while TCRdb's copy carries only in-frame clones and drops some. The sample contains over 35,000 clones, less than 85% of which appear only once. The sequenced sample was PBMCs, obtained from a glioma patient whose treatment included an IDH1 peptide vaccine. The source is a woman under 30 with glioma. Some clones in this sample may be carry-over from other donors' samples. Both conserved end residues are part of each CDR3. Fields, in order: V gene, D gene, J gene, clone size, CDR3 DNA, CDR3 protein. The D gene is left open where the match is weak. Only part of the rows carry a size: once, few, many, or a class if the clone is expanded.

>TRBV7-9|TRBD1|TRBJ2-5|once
TGTGCCAGCAGCCCGGGGACAGGGACTCAAGAGACCCAGTACTTC
CASSPGTGTQETQYF
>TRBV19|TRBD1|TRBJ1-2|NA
TGTGCCAGTATTGCAGGGGGCATTGACTATGGCTACACCTTC
CASIAGGIDYGYTF
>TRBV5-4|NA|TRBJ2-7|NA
TGTGCCAGCAGCCCAGCCCCGGGGTACGAGCAGTACTTC
CASSPAPGYEQYF
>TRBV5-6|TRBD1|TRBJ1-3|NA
TGTGCCAGCAGCTCTCGACAGGGGGTCTTCTCTGGAAACACCATATATTTT
CASSSRQGVFSGNTIYF
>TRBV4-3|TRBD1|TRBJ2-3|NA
TGCGCCAGCAGCCAAGATATGGGGACAGGTCCAGATACGCAGTATTTT
CASSQDMGTGPDTQYF
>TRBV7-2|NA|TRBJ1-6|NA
TGTGCCAGCAGCTTAGTAAACCAGGGCAGGGGTTCACCCCTCCACTTT
CASSLVNQGRGSPLHF
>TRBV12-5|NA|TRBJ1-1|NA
TGTGCCCTCGGCGGGAACACTGAAGCTTTCTTT
CALGGNTEAFF
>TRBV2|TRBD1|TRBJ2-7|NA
TGTGCCAGCAGAACAGGACAGGTTTACGAGCAGTACTTC
CASRTGQVYEQYF
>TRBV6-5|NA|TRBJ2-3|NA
TGTGCCAGCAGTTACTATGCCTACAGTACGCAGTATTTT
CASSYYAYSTQYF
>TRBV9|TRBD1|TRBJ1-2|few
TGTGCCAGCAGCGTAGCGGCCGGGACAGGATATGGCTACACCTTC
CASSVAAGTGYGYTF
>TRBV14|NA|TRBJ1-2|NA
TGTGCCAGCAGCCAAGATAAGGCCGTTGTGGACAACTATGGCTACACCTTC
CASSQDKAVVDNYGYTF
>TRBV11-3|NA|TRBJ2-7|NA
TGTGCCAGCAGCTTAAATGGGGATTACGAGCAGTACTTC
CASSLNGDYEQYF
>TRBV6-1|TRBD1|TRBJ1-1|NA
TGTGCCAGCAGTGCCAGGACAGGGGGCACTGAAGCTTTCTTT
CASSARTGGTEAFF
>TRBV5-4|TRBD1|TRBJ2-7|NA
TGTGCCAGCAGCTTGGGACAGGGGGCGGTATACGAGCAGTACTTC
CASSLGQGAVYEQYF
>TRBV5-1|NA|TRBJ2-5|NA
TGCGCCAGCAGCTTGGGTGGCTTCCAAGAGACCCAGTACTTC
CASSLGGFQETQYF
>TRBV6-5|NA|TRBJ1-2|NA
TGTGCCAGCAGTTGGGACACCGGAGGGTATGGCTACACCTTC
CASSWDTGGYGYTF